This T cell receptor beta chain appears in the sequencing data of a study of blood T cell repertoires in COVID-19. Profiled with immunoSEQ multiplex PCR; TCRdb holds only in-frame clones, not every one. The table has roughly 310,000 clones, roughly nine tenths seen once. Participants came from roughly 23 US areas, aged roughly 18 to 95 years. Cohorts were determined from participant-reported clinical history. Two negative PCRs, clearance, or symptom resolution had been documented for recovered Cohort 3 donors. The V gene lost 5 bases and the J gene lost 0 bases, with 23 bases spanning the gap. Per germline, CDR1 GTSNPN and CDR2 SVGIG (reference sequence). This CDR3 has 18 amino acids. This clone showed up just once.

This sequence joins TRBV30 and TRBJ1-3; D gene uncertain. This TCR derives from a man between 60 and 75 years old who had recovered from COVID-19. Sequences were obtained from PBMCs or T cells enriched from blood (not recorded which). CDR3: CAWARPPGYTISGNTIYF. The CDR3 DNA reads TGTGCCTGGGCCCGGCCTCCGGGGTACACCATCTCTGGAAACACCATATATTTT.